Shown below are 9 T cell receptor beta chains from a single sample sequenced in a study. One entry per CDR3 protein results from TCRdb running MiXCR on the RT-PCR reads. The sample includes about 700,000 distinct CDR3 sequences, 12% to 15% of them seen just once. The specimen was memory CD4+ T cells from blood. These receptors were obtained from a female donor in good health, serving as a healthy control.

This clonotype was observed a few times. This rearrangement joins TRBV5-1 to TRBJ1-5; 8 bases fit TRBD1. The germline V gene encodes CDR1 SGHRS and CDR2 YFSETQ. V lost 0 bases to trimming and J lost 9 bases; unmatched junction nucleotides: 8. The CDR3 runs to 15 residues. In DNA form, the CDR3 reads TGCGCCAGCAGCTTGGAAACAGGGGGTTCAGGGCCCCAGCATTTT. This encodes CASSLETGGSGPQHF.

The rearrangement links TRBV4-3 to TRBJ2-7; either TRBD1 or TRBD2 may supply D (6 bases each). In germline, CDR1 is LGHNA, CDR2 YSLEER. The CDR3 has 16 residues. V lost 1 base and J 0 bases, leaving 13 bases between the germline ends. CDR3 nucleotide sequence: TGCGCCAGCAGCCAAGCGAGGGGGGAAAACTCCTACGAGCAGTACTTC. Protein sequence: CASSQARGENSYEQYF.

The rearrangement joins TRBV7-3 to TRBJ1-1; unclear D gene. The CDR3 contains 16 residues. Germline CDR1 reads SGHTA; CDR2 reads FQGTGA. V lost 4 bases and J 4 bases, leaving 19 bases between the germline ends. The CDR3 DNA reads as TGTGCCAGCAGCTCGTCCGGCTTAGAGGGAGGCACTGAAGCTTTCTTT. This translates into CASSSSGLEGGTEAFF.

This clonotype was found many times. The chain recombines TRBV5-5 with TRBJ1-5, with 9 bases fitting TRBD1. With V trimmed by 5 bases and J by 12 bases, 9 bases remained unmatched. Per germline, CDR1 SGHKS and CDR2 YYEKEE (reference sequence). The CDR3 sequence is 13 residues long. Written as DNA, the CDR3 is TGTGCCAGCAGTAGCCGGGACAGGGACCGCCAGCATTTT. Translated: CASSSRDRDRQHF. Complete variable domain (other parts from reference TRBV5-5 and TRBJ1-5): DAGVTQSPTHLIKTRGQQVTLRCSPISGHKSVSWYQQVLGQGPQFIFQYYEKEERGRGNFPDRFSARQFPNYSSELNVNALLLGDSALYLCASSSRDRDRQHFGDGTRLSIL.

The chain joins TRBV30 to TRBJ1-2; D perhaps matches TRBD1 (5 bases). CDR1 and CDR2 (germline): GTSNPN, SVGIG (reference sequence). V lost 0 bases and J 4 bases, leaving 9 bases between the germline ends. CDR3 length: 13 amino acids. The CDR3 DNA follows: TGTGCCTGGAGTGTTAAGGGGAGCTATGGCTACACCTTC. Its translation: CAWSVKGSYGYTF.

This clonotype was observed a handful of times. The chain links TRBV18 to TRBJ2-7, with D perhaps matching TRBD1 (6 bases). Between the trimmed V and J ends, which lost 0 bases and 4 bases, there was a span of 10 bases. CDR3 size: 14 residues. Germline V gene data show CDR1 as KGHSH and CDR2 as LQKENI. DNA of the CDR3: TGTGCCAGCTCACCACCGGCAGGGGTGTACGAGCAGTACTTC. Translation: CASSPPAGVYEQYF.

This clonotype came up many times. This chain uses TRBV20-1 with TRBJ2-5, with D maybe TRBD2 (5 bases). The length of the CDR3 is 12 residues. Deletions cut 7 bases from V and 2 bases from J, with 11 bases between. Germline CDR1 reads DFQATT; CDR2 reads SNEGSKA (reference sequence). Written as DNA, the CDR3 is TGCAGTGGAACTCCGGGGCAAGAGACCCAGTACTTC. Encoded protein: CSGTPGQETQYF.

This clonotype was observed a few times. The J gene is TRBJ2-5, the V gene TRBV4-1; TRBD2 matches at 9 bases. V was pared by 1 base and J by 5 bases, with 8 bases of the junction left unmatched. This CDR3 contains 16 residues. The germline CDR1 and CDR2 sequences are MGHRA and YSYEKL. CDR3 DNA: TGCGCCAGCAGCCAAGGTTCGCGGGAGGGCCGGGAGACCCAGTACTTC. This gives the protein CASSQGSREGRETQYF.

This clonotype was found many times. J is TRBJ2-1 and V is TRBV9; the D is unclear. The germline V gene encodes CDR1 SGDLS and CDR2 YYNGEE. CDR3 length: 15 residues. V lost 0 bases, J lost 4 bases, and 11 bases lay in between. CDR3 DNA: TGTGCCAGCAGCGTAGTAAGCGTTGGATACAATGAGCAGTTCTTC. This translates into CASSVVSVGYNEQFF.